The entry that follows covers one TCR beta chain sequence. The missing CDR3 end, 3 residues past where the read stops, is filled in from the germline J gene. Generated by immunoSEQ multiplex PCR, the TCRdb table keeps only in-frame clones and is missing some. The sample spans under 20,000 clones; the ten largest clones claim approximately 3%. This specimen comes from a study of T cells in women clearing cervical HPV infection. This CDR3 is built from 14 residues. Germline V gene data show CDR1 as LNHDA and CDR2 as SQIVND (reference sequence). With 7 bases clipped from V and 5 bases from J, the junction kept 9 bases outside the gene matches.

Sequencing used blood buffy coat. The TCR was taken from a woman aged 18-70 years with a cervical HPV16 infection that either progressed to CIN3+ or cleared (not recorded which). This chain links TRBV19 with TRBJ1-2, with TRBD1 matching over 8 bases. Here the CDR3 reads CASNSGQGGYGYTF. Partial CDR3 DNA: TGTGCCAGTAATTCAGGACAGGGCGGATATGGC. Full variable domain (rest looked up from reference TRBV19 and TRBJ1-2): DGGITQSPKYLFRKEGQNVTLSCEQNLNHDAMYWYRQDPGQGLRLIYYSQIVNDFQKGDIAEGYSVSREKKESFPLTVTSAQKNPTAFYLCASNSGQGGYGYTFGSGTRLTVV.